Following are 26 T cell receptor beta chains from one sample sequenced in a study of response to subunit inactivated influenza vaccine. TCRdb recomputed calls from the RT-PCR reads with MiXCR, one row per CDR3 protein. The sample consists of over 400,000 distinct CDR3 sequences, over 10% of them appearing once. This material consisted of PBMCs from blood, taken more than 35 days after vaccination. The receptor source for this set is a man aged 50 to 60 who received an inactivated influenza vaccine.

This rearrangement joins TRBV20-1 to TRBJ2-3; tentatively, D is TRBD1 (5 bases). Germline V CDR1 and CDR2: DFQATT, SNEGSKA (reference sequence). The CDR3 extends over 13 amino acids. V lost 5 bases to trimming and J lost 4 bases, with 13 bases between them. Here the CDR3 reads CSAEPRGPDTQYF. The CDR3 nucleotides are TGCAGTGCTGAACCTAGGGGTCCAGATACGCAGTATTTT.

J is TRBJ1-5 and V is TRBV4-2; a possible D gene is TRBD1 (5 bases). This CDR3 spans 14 amino acids. V shed 2 bases and J shed 4 bases, with 9 bases lying between them. Germline V CDR1 and CDR2: LGHNA, YNFKEQ. The CDR3 loop reads CASSQRGGNQPQHF. The CDR3 DNA reads as TGTGCCAGCAGCCAACGCGGGGGAAATCAGCCCCAGCATTTT.

V and J are TRBV5-6 and TRBJ2-4; D gene unclear. V was clipped by 0 bases and J by 0 bases, with 10 bases between them. CDR3 length equals 16 residues. Germline CDR1 SGHDT, CDR2 YYEEEE. CDR3 bases: TGTGCCAGCAGCTTGGTTAGGGAACTAGCCAAAAACATTCAGTACTTC. Its translation: CASSLVRELAKNIQYF.

The table lists this clonotype with a few counts. V gene TRBV20-1 combines with J gene TRBJ1-1, with no clear D. CDR1 is DFQATT and CDR2 is SNEGSKA in the germline V gene (reference sequence). The CDR3 covers 13 residues. Trimming removed 0 bases at V and 9 bases at J, with 14 bases between. CDR3 region: CSARDGSAGKAFF. The CDR3, as DNA: TGCAGTGCTAGAGATGGTTCCGCAGGTAAAGCTTTCTTT.

The chain combines TRBV2 with TRBJ2-2; 10 nucleotides align to TRBD1. The CDR3 is 17 residues long. J lost 1 base, V lost 4 bases, and 6 bases had no gene match. Per the germline V gene, CDR1 is SNHLY and CDR2 is FYNNEI. CDR3 protein: CASSVGTGVMNTGELFF. The CDR3 DNA sequence: TGTGCCAGCAGTGTCGGGACAGGGGTGATGAACACCGGGGAGCTGTTTTTT.

The chain employs TRBV7-2 and TRBJ2-1; D gene ambiguous. Germline assignment: CDR1 SGHTA and CDR2 FQGNSA. V lost 6 bases and J lost 5, with 17 bases in between. The length of the CDR3 is 15 residues. This CDR3 reads CASSITLVVNNEQFF. CDR3 in DNA: TGTGCCAGCAGTATCACCCTTGTAGTTAACAATGAGCAGTTCTTC.

CDR3 in amino acids: CASRPLAFTTDTQYF. CDR3 nucleotide sequence: TGTGCCAGCAGGCCCCTCGCGTTTACCACAGATACGCAGTATTTT. The chain uses TRBV12-3 or TRBV12-4 and TRBJ2-3; D not certain. V gave up 6 bases and J gave up 2 bases, with 15 bases separating them. The CDR3 totals 15 residues.

This clonotype was seen many times. CDR3: CASSWGDTQETQYF. In nucleotides, the CDR3 is TGTGCCAGCAGCTGGGGGGACACACAAGAGACCCAGTACTTC. This chain connects TRBV6-2 or TRBV6-3 to TRBJ2-5; the D call may be TRBD1 or TRBD2 (6 bases each). V was clipped by 6 bases and J by 2 bases, with 13 bases between them. CDR1 is MNHEY, CDR2 SVGEGT, per germline. The CDR3 sequence is 14 residues long.

This clonotype appeared many times. The chain is built from TRBV24-1 and TRBJ1-1; no reliable D call. The germline V gene encodes CDR1 KGHDR and CDR2 SFDVKD. Trimming removed 8 bases from V and 8 bases from J, with 17 bases in between. The CDR3 runs 13 residues. In nucleotides, the CDR3 is TGTGCCACCAAGGGCAGTGCGACTGCGGAAGCTTTCTTT. It is translated as CATKGSATAEAFF.

The chain recombines TRBV20-1 with TRBJ2-6, with TRBD1 identical over 7 bases. The CDR3 is 16 amino acids. The trim removed 2 bases at V and 2 bases at J, leaving 6 bases unmatched. From germline, CDR1 is DFQATT and CDR2 SNEGSKA (reference sequence). The CDR3 sequence: CSARTRGQPGANVLTF. For the CDR3, the DNA is TGCAGTGCTAGAACGAGGGGACAGCCTGGGGCCAACGTCCTGACTTTC.

This clonotype has more than one count but fewer than ten. The J gene is TRBJ2-1, the V gene TRBV11-1, with 7 positions matching TRBD2. This CDR3 contains 18 residues. The germline V gene encodes CDR1 SGHAT and CDR2 FQDESV (reference sequence). V lost 1 base and J lost 0; bases outside the gene matches: 9. CDR3 sequence: CASSLDSEAGSSYNEQFF. The CDR3 DNA reads TGTGCCAGCAGCTTAGATTCAGAAGCGGGGAGCTCCTACAATGAGCAGTTCTTC.

There are a few counts of this clonotype. The chain carries TRBV7-2 and TRBJ1-2, with D perhaps TRBD1 (5 bases). This CDR3 spans 15 amino acids. From germline, CDR1 is SGHTA and CDR2 FQGNSA. V gave up 0 bases and J gave up 4 bases, with 12 bases separating them. The CDR3 spells CASSLASGGSYGYTF. CDR3 nucleotides: TGTGCCAGCAGCTTAGCTTCTGGGGGATCCTATGGCTACACCTTC.

The chain joins TRBV10-3 to TRBJ1-4; 10 bases map to TRBD1. J lost 7 bases, V lost 6 bases, and 2 bases had no gene match. Per germline, CDR1 ENHRY and CDR2 SYGVKD. This CDR3 region has 13 residues. Written as DNA, the CDR3 is TGTGCCATCAGGGACAGGGGGAGTGAAAAACTGTTTTTT. Encoded protein: CAIRDRGSEKLFF.

This clonotype was recorded many times. V usage is TRBV7-2 and J usage is TRBJ2-1; 9 bases match TRBD2. From germline, CDR1 is SGHTA and CDR2 FQGNSA. This CDR3 is 15 amino acids long. The J segment lost 6 bases and the V segment lost 7 bases, leaving 10 bases of the junction unmatched. CDR3 sequence (DNA): TGTGCCAGCACCTCCGGGACTAGCAACCGCAATGAGCAGTTCTTC. This gives the protein CASTSGTSNRNEQFF.

This clonotype occurred many times. V and J are TRBV11-2 and TRBJ1-2; 7 nucleotides align to TRBD1. Germline CDR1 reads SGHAT; CDR2 reads FQNNGV. The CDR3 consists of 13 residues. Trimming removed 5 bases from V and 3 bases from J; junction bases left unmatched: 3. As DNA, the CDR3 is TGTGCCAGCAGCCCGGGACAGTACTATGGCTACACCTTC. Translation: CASSPGQYYGYTF. Full variable domain (outside the CDR3, taken from reference TRBV11-2 and TRBJ1-2): EAGVAQSPRYKIIEKRQSVAFWCNPISGHATLYWYQQILGQGPKLLIQFQNNGVVDDSQLPKDRFSAERLKGVDSTLKIQPAKLEDSAVYLCASSPGQYYGYTFGSGTRLTVV.

On this clonotype: A junction boundary mismatches the germline segment, possibly from a read error. The V gene is TRBV20-1, the J gene TRBJ2-7, with 7 bases that match TRBD1. The CDR3 loop spans 16 amino acids. CDR1 and CDR2 (germline): DFQATT, SNEGSKA (reference sequence). The CDR3 bases are TGCTGTGCTAGAGATTCTGGGACAGCGGCATACTACGAGCAGTACTTC. This sequence encodes CCARDSGTAAYYEQYF.

This clonotype was seen repeatedly, ten times or more. This rearrangement joins TRBV29-1 to TRBJ2-2, with D perhaps matching TRBD1 or TRBD2 (5 bases each). The CDR3 consists of 13 residues. The germline gives CDR1 SQVTM, CDR2 ANQGSEA. The ends were cut back, 6 bases at V and 3 bases at J, with 11 bases in the middle. CDR3 nucleotides: TGCAGCGTGGGGGACGGGGACACCGGGGAGCTGTTTTTT. It codes for CSVGDGDTGELFF.

This clonotype appeared a few times. The chain carries TRBV28 and TRBJ1-6; no clear D. Germline V gene sequence: CDR1 MDHEN, CDR2 SYDVKM. CDR3 length: 13 amino acids. Trimming removed 5 bases from V and 9 bases from J, with 11 bases in between. This chain's CDR3 is CASSHGRGSPLHF. The CDR3 DNA reads as TGTGCCAGCAGTCATGGTCGGGGTTCACCCCTCCACTTT.

V gene TRBV2 combines with J gene TRBJ2-7, with 9 bases that match TRBD1. J gave up 4 bases and V 4 bases, and 11 bases lay outside the gene matches. The CDR3 spans 16 residues. Germline lookup yields CDR1 SNHLY and CDR2 FYNNEI. CDR3: CASSGLKQGASYEQYF. The CDR3 coding sequence is TGTGCCAGCAGTGGCCTTAAACAGGGGGCCAGTTACGAGCAGTACTTC.

This clonotype was counted a few times. This chain links TRBV6-5 with TRBJ2-5; the match to TRBD2 covers 10 bases. V was pared by 1 base and J by 2 bases, with 4 bases of the junction left unmatched. The germline gives CDR1 MNHEY, CDR2 SVGAGI. The CDR3 runs to 16 residues. The CDR3 nucleotides are TGTGCCAGCAGTTACTGGGCTAGCGGGGGACAAGAGACCCAGTACTTC. It codes for CASSYWASGGQETQYF.

This chain joins TRBV12-3 or TRBV12-4 and TRBJ2-5; D remains ambiguous. Trimming took off 5 bases at V and 6 bases at J, with 7 bases between the two ends. The CDR3 sequence is 11 residues long. CDR3 in amino acids: CASSTRQTQYF. The DNA of the CDR3 is TGTGCCAGCAGTACCCGACAGACCCAGTACTTC.

This clonotype was found many times. The chain links TRBV20-1 to TRBJ1-2; 10 nucleotides agree with TRBD1. V shed 6 bases, J shed 3 bases, and the junction held 10 bases outside the gene matches. From germline, CDR1 is DFQATT and CDR2 SNEGSKA (reference sequence). CDR3 length: 15 amino acids. CDR3 residues: CSANQGQGRDYGYTF. The CDR3 nucleotides are TGCAGTGCCAACCAGGGACAGGGGAGGGACTATGGCTACACCTTC.

This clonotype occurred a few times. This chain uses TRBV12-3 or TRBV12-4 with TRBJ1-5; no clear D. This CDR3 region has 13 residues. V dropped 1 base and J dropped 6 bases, with 7 bases sitting between them. This CDR3 is CASSLVQRQPQHF. CDR3 nucleotide sequence: TGTGCCAGCAGTTTAGTTCAACGTCAGCCCCAGCATTTT.

This clonotype was found a few times. The V and J genes are TRBV5-1 and TRBJ2-7; 7 bases fit TRBD1. Germline CDR1 and CDR2: SGHRS and YFSETQ. The CDR3 runs to 15 residues. Trimming cost V 0 bases and J 4 bases; bases outside gene matches: 7. CDR3 sequence reads: CASSLGQGSWYEQYF. DNA of the CDR3: TGCGCCAGCAGCTTGGGACAGGGTTCATGGTACGAGCAGTACTTC.

The chain joins TRBV4-3 to TRBJ2-3; 10 bases agree with TRBD1. Germline V gene sequence: CDR1 LGHNA, CDR2 YSLEER. With V trimmed by 2 bases and J by 2 bases, 4 bases remained unmatched. This CDR3 spans 16 amino acids. The CDR3 DNA follows: TGCGCCAGCAGCCAATCCGGGACAGGGGACACAGATACGCAGTATTTT. Amino acid sequence: CASSQSGTGDTDTQYF.

V is TRBV27 and J is TRBJ2-7; possibly TRBD1 for D (6 bases). V gave up 8 bases and J gave up 4 bases, with 15 bases separating them. Germline-derived CDR1 and CDR2 are MNHEY and SMNVEV (reference sequence). The CDR3 extends over 13 amino acids. The CDR3 DNA is TGTGCCAGCGAAAACAGGGCGTCATACGAGCAGTACTTC. Protein sequence: CASENRASYEQYF.